This passage covers 18 T cell receptor beta chains from one sample sequenced in a study of shared clonotypes between healthy human individuals. Sequencing was performed with immunoSEQ multiplex PCR; in TCRdb, only in-frame clones are kept and a portion is missing. The sample yields around 1.1 million clones, 70% to 80% seen once. The sequenced material came from memory CD4+ T cells from PBMCs. Subset here: CD45RA-negative fraction. The source of these receptors is a man aged 18 to 29 in good health. Some clones in this sample may be carry-over from other donors' samples.

Details on this clone: This specimen includes other DNA sequences encoding the same CDR3. The CDR3 nucleotides read TGTGCCAGCAGCTTGGACTCAGATACGCAGTATTTT. The encoded protein is CASSLDSDTQYF. The chain is built from TRBV5-4 and TRBJ2-3; no clear D. Trimming cost V 0 bases and J 4 bases, with 3 bases left between them. Per the germline V gene, CDR1 is SGHNT and CDR2 is YYREEE (reference sequence). The CDR3 spans 12 residues.

The chain has TRBV4-2 and TRBJ2-5; 8 bases line up with TRBD2. The CDR3 has 17 amino acids. Germline V gene data show CDR1 as LGHNA and CDR2 as YNFKEQ. The V segment lost 3 bases and the J segment 3 bases; nucleotides outside the gene matches: 12. The CDR3 DNA sequence: TGTGCCAGCAGCCAGTCCCTGAGCGGGGGAGGGGAAGAGACCCAGTACTTC. Encoded protein: CASSQSLSGGGEETQYF.

This chain uses TRBV5-6 with TRBJ2-7, with 7 bases identical to TRBD2. The CDR3 extends over 14 amino acids. Germline V gene sequence: CDR1 SGHDT, CDR2 YYEEEE. With 0 bases clipped from V and 12 bases from J, the junction kept 12 bases outside the gene matches. The chain's CDR3 is CASSLEGEGGTLYF. The CDR3 DNA reads as TGTGCCAGCAGCTTGGAGGGAGAGGGAGGGACTCTGTACTTC.

The V gene is TRBV28, the J gene TRBJ1-5; 7 nucleotides match TRBD1. J gave up 7 bases and V 5 bases, and 11 bases lay outside the gene matches. The CDR3 has 15 amino acids. Germline CDR1 MDHEN, CDR2 SYDVKM. CDR3 region: CASSQPLQGTQPQHF. The CDR3 DNA reads TGTGCCAGCAGTCAGCCCCTACAGGGGACGCAGCCCCAGCATTTT. The whole variable domain, filled in from reference TRBV28 and TRBJ1-5, reads DVKVTQSSRYLVKRTGEKVFLECVQDMDHENMFWYRQDPGLGLRLIYFSYDVKMKEKGDIPEGYSVSREKKERFSLILESASTNQTSMYLCASSQPLQGTQPQHFGDGTRLSIL.

This clone was detected a few times. The chain carries TRBV5-1 and TRBJ2-1, with 7 bases matching TRBD1. The germline CDR1 and CDR2 sequences are SGHRS and YFSETQ. The CDR3 totals 13 residues. Losses at the gene ends were 3 bases for V and 5 bases for J; bases not matched to a gene: 2. The CDR3: CASSWGQNNEQFF. CDR3 bases: TGCGCCAGCAGCTGGGGACAGAACAATGAGCAGTTCTTC.

The chain is built from TRBV28 and TRBJ1-1; weak D call: TRBD1 (6 bases). The germline V and J ends were trimmed by 8 bases and 1 base, with 11 bases remaining between them. Germline V lookup: CDR1 MDHEN, CDR2 SYDVKM. The CDR3 loop spans 13 amino acids. CDR3 protein: CASQGTKNTEAFF. The CDR3 DNA is TGTGCCAGCCAAGGGACAAAGAACACTGAAGCTTTCTTT.

This chain joins TRBV5-4 and TRBJ2-5, with TRBD1 matching 8 bases. With V trimmed by 4 bases and J by 5 bases, 13 bases remained unmatched. Germline loops: CDR1 SGHNT, CDR2 YYREEE (reference sequence). The CDR3 has 16 residues. CDR3 nucleotide sequence: TGTGCCAGCAGCACCGGACAGGGATCTTTCCCGGAGACCCAGTACTTC. This encodes CASSTGQGSFPETQYF.

This chain connects TRBV27 to TRBJ1-1; TRBD1 is a possible D gene (5 bases). Germline loops: CDR1 MNHEY, CDR2 SMNVEV (reference sequence). This CDR3 region has 11 residues. The V end lost 8 bases, the J end lost 10 bases, and 14 bases lay between the germline ends. Here the CDR3 DNA reads TGTGCCAGCTTCCGGGGGGGTGTAGCTTTCTTT. Translated: CASFRGGVAFF.

This sequence joins TRBV6-5 and TRBJ2-1; the D is unclear. Trimming stripped 0 bases from V and 4 bases from J, with 4 bases between. The CDR3 has 13 residues. In germline, CDR1 is MNHEY, CDR2 SVGAGI. In DNA form, the CDR3 reads TGTGCCAGCAGTTACTCGACTTACAATGAGCAGTTCTTC. Protein sequence: CASSYSTYNEQFF.

The chain uses TRBV2 and TRBJ2-6, with D unresolved. The CDR3 runs to 17 residues. From germline, CDR1 is SNHLY and CDR2 FYNNEI. Between the trimmed V and J ends, which lost 0 bases and 2 bases, there was a span of 11 bases. The CDR3 DNA reads TGTGCCAGCAGTGAAGCTCGAGCCCGGACTGGGGCCAACGTCCTGACTTTC. Translating gives CASSEARARTGANVLTF.

The chain recombines TRBV2 with TRBJ2-1; the match to TRBD2 covers 7 bases. V was pared by 8 bases and J by 9 bases, with 16 bases of the junction left unmatched. Germline-derived CDR1 and CDR2 are SNHLY and FYNNEI. The length of the CDR3 is 15 residues. CDR3 in amino acids: CASESLRGSRAEQFF. DNA of the CDR3: TGTGCCAGCGAAAGTCTCCGCGGGAGTCGGGCTGAGCAGTTCTTC.

The rearrangement joins TRBV5-1 to TRBJ2-3; D uncertain. The CDR3 spans 13 residues. Deletions cut 2 bases from V and 11 bases from J, with 15 bases between. CDR1 is SGHRS, CDR2 YFSETQ, per germline. The CDR3 coding sequence is TGCGCCAGCAGCTTCCGAGAAATAAAGAGGCAGTATTTT. Its translation: CASSFREIKRQYF.

This chain connects TRBV7-9 to TRBJ1-2; unclear D gene. Trimming removed 5 bases from V and 7 bases from J, with 11 bases in between. This CDR3 is built from 12 residues. Germline CDR1 and CDR2: SEHNR and FQNEAQ (reference sequence). In nucleotides, the CDR3 is TGTGCCAGCAGCCCGGATGAGTTTGGCTACACCTTC. This encodes CASSPDEFGYTF.

This sequence joins TRBV10-3 and TRBJ2-3; D is unclear. Trimming took 5 bases from V and 5 from J, leaving 20 bases between them. The CDR3 loop spans 16 amino acids. The germline gives CDR1 ENHRY, CDR2 SYGVKD. The CDR3 reads CAISQLRGVGKDTQYF. The CDR3, as DNA: TGTGCCATCAGTCAACTCCGCGGAGTGGGAAAAGATACGCAGTATTTT.

This CDR3 is CASFDRLALLPANTGELFF. The CDR3 DNA reads TGTGCCAGTTTTGACAGACTAGCCCTGTTACCCGCGAACACCGGGGAGCTGTTTTTT. V is TRBV27 and J is TRBJ2-2; 7 bases are a match to TRBD2. Per germline, CDR1 MNHEY and CDR2 SMNVEV (reference sequence). With 9 bases clipped from V and 0 bases from J, the junction kept 19 bases outside the gene matches. The CDR3 extends over 19 amino acids.

Note on this clone: Other DNA sequences in the sample encode the same CDR3. The chain joins TRBV11-2 to TRBJ2-2; D possibly matches TRBD1 or TRBD2 (5 bases each). V lost 1 base and J 1 base, leaving 7 bases between the germline ends. This CDR3 has 15 residues. Germline V gene sequence: CDR1 SGHAT, CDR2 FQNNGV. In DNA form, the CDR3 reads TGTGCCAGCAGCTTAGGTGGGGGGAACACCGGGGAGCTGTTTTTT. It translates to CASSLGGGNTGELFF.

The V call is TRBV6-5, the J call TRBJ2-1; D is possibly TRBD2 (5 bases). Germline V lookup: CDR1 MNHEY, CDR2 SVGAGI. V lost 2 bases, J lost 2 bases, and 7 bases lay in between. The CDR3 runs 14 residues. Here the CDR3 DNA reads TGTGCCAGCAGTTACAAGCGGACCTACAATGAGCAGTTCTTC. Translated, it gives CASSYKRTYNEQFF.

V gene TRBV7-8 combines with J gene TRBJ2-3; TRBD2 matches at 12 bases. CDR1 is SGHVS, CDR2 FQNEAQ, per germline. V lost 4 bases, J lost 0 bases, and 17 bases stayed unmatched. CDR3 length: 21 amino acids. DNA for the CDR3: TGTGCCAGCAGCTCACAACGGACAGGGCTAGCGGGAGGGCCGAGCACAGATACGCAGTATTTT. Translating it yields CASSSQRTGLAGGPSTDTQYF.